This is a list of T cell receptor beta chains from one sample in a study of blood T cell repertoires in COVID-19. TCRdb's table, derived via immunoSEQ multiplex PCR, lists solely in-frame clones and lacks some. This sample has about 47,000 clones, with roughly 84% found just once. Sequenced material: peripheral blood. The receptors were sampled from a man between 50 and 59 years old with acute or convalescent COVID-19. CDR3s leave out the opening cysteine and the closing phenylalanine or tryptophan.

J	V	CDR3
TRBJ2-3	TRBV28	ASKTPGTDTQY
TRBJ1-2	TRBV9	ASSVGGQTNYGYT
TRBJ1-4	TRBV4-1	ASSQLPGGYEKLF
TRBJ2-7	TRBV27	ASSLDGGPYEQY
TRBJ1-4	TRBV5-6	ASSASGTGFEKLF
TRBJ2-5	TRBV7-9	ASGTPQETQY
TRBJ2-7	TRBV7-9	ASSTDRGASYEQY
TRBJ1-1	TRBV27	ASSFQPGDRRTEAF
TRBJ2-5	TRBV20-1	SARTGETQY
TRBJ1-4	TRBV9	ASSPGTGAYEKLF
TRBJ2-7	TRBV7-9	ASSLAPVEQY
TRBJ2-2	TRBV5-6	ASSLLQGYTGELF
TRBJ1-2	TRBV7-3	ASSPGQGIDYT
TRBJ1-1	TRBV29-1	SVESGAKAF
TRBJ2-2	TRBV28	ASSSRRAGQGAAGELF
TRBJ2-7	TRBV5-1	ASSLGASGSLYEQY
TRBJ2-7	TRBV6-5	ASTAFEQGFHEQY
TRBJ2-1	TRBV29-1	SVELQGHDEQF
TRBJ2-3	TRBV2	AAVRSQRTDTQY
TRBJ2-5	TRBV6-6	ASRDIAGGGETQY
TRBJ1-4	TRBV5-1	ASSPEGRGHEKLF
TRBJ1-5	TRBV6-6	ASSYSLGDQPQH
TRBJ2-7	TRBV28	ASNPRQTLHEQY